This TCR beta chain was recovered during a study of radiotherapy plus CTLA-4 blockade in lung cancer. Study details: Across the patients, objective responses occurred in under 20%, and disease control in around 31%. General study results and limits: Clones derived from tumor TCRs expanded in blood after radiotherapy plus ipilimumab. In blood, early T cell clone dynamics reportedly predicted response best, together with interferon-beta.

This clone was observed once. The antigen is undetermined. Libraries were prepared by immunoSEQ multiplex PCR; TCRdb keeps only in-frame clonotypes and omits some of them. This sample has fewer than 100,000 clones, with approximately 80% found just once. The ends lost 3 bases at V and 2 bases at J; junction bases unmatched: 4. The CDR3 totals 15 residues. Germline CDR1 is MNHNS and CDR2 is SASEGT. The material sequenced was peripheral blood, taken from a patient treated with radiotherapy plus ipilimumab. This rearrangement joins TRBV6-1 to TRBJ2-7; 10 nucleotides line up with TRBD2. The receptor comes from a human donor with non-small cell lung cancer who had stable disease on radiotherapy plus ipilimumab. In nucleotides, the CDR3 is TGTGCCAGCAGTGATCTAGCGGGGGCCCCCTACGAGCAGTACTTC. It specifies CASSDLAGAPYEQYF.